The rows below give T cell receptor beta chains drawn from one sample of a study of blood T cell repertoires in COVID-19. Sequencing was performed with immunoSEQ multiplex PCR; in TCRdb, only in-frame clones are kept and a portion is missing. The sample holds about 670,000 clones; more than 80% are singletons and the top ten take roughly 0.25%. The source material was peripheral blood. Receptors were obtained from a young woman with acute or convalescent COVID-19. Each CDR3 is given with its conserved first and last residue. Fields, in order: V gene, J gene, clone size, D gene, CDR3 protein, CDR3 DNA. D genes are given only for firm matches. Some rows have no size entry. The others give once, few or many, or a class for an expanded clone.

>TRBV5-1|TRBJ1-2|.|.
CASSQGGDGYGYTF
TGCGCCAGCAGCCAAGGCGGGGACGGCTATGGCTACACCTTC
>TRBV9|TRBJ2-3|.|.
CASSLQPSTDTQYF
TGTGCCAGCAGCCTACAGCCTAGCACAGATACGCAGTATTTT
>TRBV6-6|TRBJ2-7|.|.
CASSYAEGSEQYF
TGTGCCAGCAGTTACGCGGAGGGGAGCGAGCAGTACTTC
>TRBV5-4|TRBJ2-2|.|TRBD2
CASSSGGPGGELFF
TGTGCCAGCAGCTCGGGGGGGCCTGGCGGGGAGCTGTTTTTT
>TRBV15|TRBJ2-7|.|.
CATSSRTYEQYF
TGTGCCACCAGCAGTCGCACATACGAGCAGTACTTC
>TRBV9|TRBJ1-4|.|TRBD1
CASSPGTGFEEKLFF
TGTGCCAGCAGCCCCGGGACAGGGTTTGAGGAAAAACTGTTTTTT
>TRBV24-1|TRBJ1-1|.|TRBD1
CATSDGDRVEAFF
TGTGCCACCAGTGATGGGGACAGGGTAGAAGCTTTCTTT
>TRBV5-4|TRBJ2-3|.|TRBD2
CASSLARGGLSDTQYF
TGTGCCAGCAGCTTGGCCCGGGGGGGCCTGTCAGATACGCAGTATTTT
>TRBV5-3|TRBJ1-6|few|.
CAPCYSGSPLHF
TGTGCCCCTTGTTATTCAGGTTCACCCCTCCACTTT
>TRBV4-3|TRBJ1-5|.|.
CASSQGAIGNQPQHF
TGCGCCAGCAGCCAAGGGGCGATAGGCAATCAGCCCCAGCATTTT
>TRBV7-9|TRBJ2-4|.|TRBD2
CASIGTSVKNIQYF
TGTGCCAGCATCGGGACTAGCGTTAAAAACATTCAGTACTTC
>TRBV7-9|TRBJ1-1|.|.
CASSPRTEAFF
TGTGCCAGCAGCCCGAGGACTGAAGCTTTCTTT
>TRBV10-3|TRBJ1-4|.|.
CAIRGEDEKLFF
TGTGCCATCAGGGGAGAGGATGAAAAACTGTTTTTT
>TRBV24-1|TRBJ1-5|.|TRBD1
CATKDRGSNQPQHF
TGTGCCACCAAGGACAGGGGTAGTAATCAGCCCCAGCATTTT
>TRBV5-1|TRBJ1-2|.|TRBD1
CASSKGTGYYGYTF
TGCGCCAGCAGTAAAGGGACAGGGTACTATGGCTACACCTTC
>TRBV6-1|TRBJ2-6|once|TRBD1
CASSDNRGSSGANVLTF
TGTGCCAGCAGTGATAACAGGGGATCCTCTGGGGCCAACGTCCTGACTTTC
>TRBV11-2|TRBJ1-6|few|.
CASSGWDSPNPPLHF
TGTGCCAGCAGCGGGTGGGACTCTCCTAATCCACCCCTCCACTTT
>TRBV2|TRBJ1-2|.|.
CASSAVRGPRGYTF
TGTGCCAGCAGTGCAGTTAGGGGCCCGAGGGGCTACACCTTC
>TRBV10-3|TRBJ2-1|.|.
CAIRDSPEDEQFF
TGTGCCATCCGGGACTCCCCAGAGGATGAGCAGTTCTTC
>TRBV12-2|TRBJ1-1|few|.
CASRPWRTGAQGRTEAFF
TGTGCAAGTCGCCCCTGGAGAACAGGGGCTCAAGGAAGGACTGAAGCTTTCTTT
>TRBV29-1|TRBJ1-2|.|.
CSAEPEARGYTF
TGCAGCGCTGAGCCCGAGGCGAGGGGCTACACCTTC
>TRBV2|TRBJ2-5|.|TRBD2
CASSVSGGLSETQYF
TGTGCCAGCAGTGTAAGCGGGGGCCTCTCAGAGACCCAGTACTTC
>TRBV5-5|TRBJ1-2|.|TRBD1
CASNTGGLNYGYTF
TGTGCCAGCAACACAGGGGGCCTGAACTATGGCTACACCTTC
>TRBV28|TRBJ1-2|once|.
CASARQVRYGYTF
TGTGCCAGCGCTCGACAGGTTCGATATGGCTACACCTTC
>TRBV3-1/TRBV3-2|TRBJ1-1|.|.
CASSLLGAEAFF
TGTGCCAGCAGCCTCTTGGGCGCTGAAGCTTTCTTT
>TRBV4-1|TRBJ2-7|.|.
CASSQGLDSYEQYF
TGCGCCAGCAGCCAGGGACTCGACAGCTACGAGCAGTACTTC
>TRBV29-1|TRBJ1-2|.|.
CSVAPGFNYGYTF
TGCAGCGTTGCGCCAGGTTTTAACTATGGCTACACCTTC
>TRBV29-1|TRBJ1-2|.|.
CSAGLGSDNYGYTF
TGCAGCGCCGGCCTAGGGAGCGACAACTATGGCTACACCTTC
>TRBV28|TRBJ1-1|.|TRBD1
CASRPSPGQAEAFF
TGTGCCAGCAGACCTTCCCCCGGACAGGCTGAAGCTTTCTTT
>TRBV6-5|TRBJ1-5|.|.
CASSYHGGDQPQHF
TGTGCCAGCAGTTACCACGGCGGGGATCAGCCCCAGCATTTT
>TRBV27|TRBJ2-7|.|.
CASSLSVSYEQYF
TGTGCCAGCAGTTTATCGGTCAGCTACGAGCAGTACTTC
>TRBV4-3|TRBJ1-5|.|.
CASSHSFYSNQPQHF
TGCGCCAGCAGCCATTCCTTTTATAGCAATCAGCCCCAGCATTTT
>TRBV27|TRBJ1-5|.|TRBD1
CASRRSGQGNQPQHF
TGTGCCAGCAGGCGCTCGGGACAGGGGAATCAGCCCCAGCATTTT
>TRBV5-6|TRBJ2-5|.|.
CASTGEGGAETQYF
TGTGCCAGCACTGGGGAAGGAGGGGCTGAGACCCAGTACTTC